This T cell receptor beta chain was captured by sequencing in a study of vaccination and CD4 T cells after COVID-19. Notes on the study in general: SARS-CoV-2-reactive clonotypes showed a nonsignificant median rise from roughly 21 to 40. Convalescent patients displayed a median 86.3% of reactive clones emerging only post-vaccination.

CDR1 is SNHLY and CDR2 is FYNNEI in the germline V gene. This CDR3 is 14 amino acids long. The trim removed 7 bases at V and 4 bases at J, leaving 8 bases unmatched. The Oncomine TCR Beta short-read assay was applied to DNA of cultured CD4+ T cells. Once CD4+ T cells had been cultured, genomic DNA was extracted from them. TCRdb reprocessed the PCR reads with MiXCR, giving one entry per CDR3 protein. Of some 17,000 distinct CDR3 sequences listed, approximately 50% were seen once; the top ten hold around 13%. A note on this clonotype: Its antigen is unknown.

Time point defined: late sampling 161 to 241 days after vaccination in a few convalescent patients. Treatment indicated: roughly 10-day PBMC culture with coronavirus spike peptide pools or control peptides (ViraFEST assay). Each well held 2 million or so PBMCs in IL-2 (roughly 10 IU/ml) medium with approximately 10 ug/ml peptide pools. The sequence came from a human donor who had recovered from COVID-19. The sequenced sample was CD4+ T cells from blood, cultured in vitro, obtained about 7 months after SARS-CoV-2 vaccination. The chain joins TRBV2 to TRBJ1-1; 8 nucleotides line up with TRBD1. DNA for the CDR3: TGTGCCAGCACCGTACTTACAGGGGGCACTGAAGCTTTCTTT. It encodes CASTVLTGGTEAFF.